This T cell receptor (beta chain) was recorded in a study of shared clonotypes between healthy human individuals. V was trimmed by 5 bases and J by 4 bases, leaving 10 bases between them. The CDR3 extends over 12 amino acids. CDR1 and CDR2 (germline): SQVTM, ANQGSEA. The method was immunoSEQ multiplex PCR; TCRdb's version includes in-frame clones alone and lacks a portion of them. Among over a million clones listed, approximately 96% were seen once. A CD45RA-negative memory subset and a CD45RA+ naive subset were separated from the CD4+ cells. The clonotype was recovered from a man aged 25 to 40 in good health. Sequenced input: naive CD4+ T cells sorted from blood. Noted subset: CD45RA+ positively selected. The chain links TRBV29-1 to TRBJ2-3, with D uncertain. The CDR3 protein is CSVRSQADTQYF. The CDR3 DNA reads TGCAGCGTTAGGTCGCAGGCAGATACGCAGTATTTT.